This TCR beta chain emerged from a study of cytomegalovirus exposure and HLA in healthy donors. Study outcomes and limitations: Most observed TCR sequences were rare, whereas some public TCRs were detected in many donors. HLA allele associations emerged for around 15,000 TCR beta sequences in a later analysis, at 0.05 false discovery rate. Among donors in an Asian-associated ancestry cluster, a later analysis reportedly found fewer N-insertions than the roughly 670-donor mean. Analysis was carried out at a later point, and it linked a missense DCLRE1C variant to TCR beta V- and J-gene trimming.

This CDR3 region has 15 residues. Per germline, CDR1 ENHRY and CDR2 SYGVKD. V was cut by 0 bases and J by 3 bases, with 9 bases left in between. Use of 60 Vbeta and 13 Jbeta primers characterized the PCR. Generated by immunoSEQ multiplex PCR, the TCRdb table keeps only in-frame clones and is missing some. The table includes 200,000 to 250,000 clones, approximately 80% detected once. With respect to this clone: Its antigen is unknown.

The TCR was taken from a boy aged 2 to 9 in good health and CMV-seronegative. Material for sequencing was PBMCs. This chain connects TRBV10-3 to TRBJ1-5, with D perhaps TRBD1 (5 bases). This CDR3 is CAISESGGNNQPQHF. The DNA for the CDR3 is TGTGCCATCAGTGAGTCGGGGGGGAACAATCAGCCCCAGCATTTT.